These 14 T cell receptor beta chains originate from one sample sequenced in a study of CXCR3-negative and CXCR3-positive naive CD8 T cells. Study results and caveats: Researchers report that CXCR3-positive naive cells carry more hydrophobic TRB CDR3s than CXCR3-negative naive cells.

The antigens for these receptors are not known. All TRB cDNA libraries came from 5' RACE performed with UMI labels. Reprocessing the 5' RACE reads, TCRdb reports a single entry for every CDR3 protein and omits DNA. The table counts about 150,000 distinct CDR3 sequences; just under 0.5% lies in the top ten. The sample comprised naive CXCR3+ CD8+ T cells from blood. Subset reported: CD45RO-CCR7+CD27+CD95- naive CD8+ T cells expressing CXCR3 (TNR3+). These receptors all stem from a human donor in good health. Some clones in this sample may be carry-over from other donors' samples.

This chain connects TRBV5-1 to TRBJ1-2; TCRdb designates TRBD1, a call that cannot be tested without DNA. The germline V gene has CDR1 SGHRS and CDR2 YFSETQ. The CDR3 has 15 residues. CDR3 protein: CASSLPLGRDGGYTF.

The CDR3 is CASSHLGLAGVGNEQFF. This chain connects TRBV27 to TRBJ2-1; as DNA is missing, the TRBD2 call by TCRdb cannot be tested. Germline V gene sequence: CDR1 MNHEY, CDR2 SMNVEV (reference sequence). This CDR3 comprises 17 residues.

The chain carries TRBV5-1 and TRBJ2-2. Germline CDR1 is SGHRS and CDR2 is YFSETQ. This CDR3 comprises 15 residues. The CDR3 is CASSLESGNTGELFF.

The CDR3 sequence is CSARDLQGPYNEQFF. This chain joins TRBV20-1 and TRBJ2-1. The length of the CDR3 is 15 residues. The V gene's germline CDR1 is DFQATT and CDR2 SNEGSKA (reference sequence).

The chain uses TRBV29-1 and TRBJ2-7; TCRdb picks TRBD1, but there is no DNA to check that call. CDR1 and CDR2 (germline): SQVTM, ANQGSEA. This CDR3 is built from 16 residues. This chain's CDR3 is CSVEGGTGLPPYEQYF.

This chain uses TRBV11-2 with TRBJ1-1; TCRdb lists TRBD1, though no DNA is available to test this call. This CDR3 is 18 amino acids long. Germline V gene data show CDR1 as SGHAT and CDR2 as FQNNGV. CDR3 in amino acids: CASSLPDRAEFWNTEAFF.

This chain joins TRBV13 and TRBJ2-7. The CDR3 has 17 amino acids. Germline CDR1 and CDR2: PRHDT and FYEKMQ (reference sequence). This chain's CDR3 is CASSLGSIGYSSYEQYF.

The genes are TRBV20-1 and TRBJ2-7; TCRdb's D call, TRBD2, is unchecked because there is no DNA. The CDR3 covers 16 residues. Germline CDR1 reads DFQATT; CDR2 reads SNEGSKA (reference sequence). CDR3 region: CSASPASGRPSYEQYF.

The CDR3 loop reads CSVEGRYNEQFF. The chain couples TRBV29-1 to TRBJ2-1. The V gene's germline CDR1 is SQVTM and CDR2 ANQGSEA. The CDR3 contains 12 residues.

This chain joins TRBV7-6 and TRBJ2-2; the D gene TCRdb calls, TRBD2, cannot be checked with no DNA. CDR1 and CDR2 from the germline V gene are SGHVS and FNYEAQ. The CDR3 totals 16 residues. The CDR3 region is CASSSNPLPNTGELFF.

The rearrangement joins TRBV2 to TRBJ2-7. There are 12 residues in the CDR3. Germline V lookup: CDR1 SNHLY, CDR2 FYNNEI. CDR3 residues: CASSERWWEQYF.

The CDR3 reads CSARDPGVNTEAFF. The J gene is TRBJ1-1, the V gene TRBV20-1. In germline, CDR1 is DFQATT, CDR2 SNEGSKA (reference sequence). This CDR3 has 14 residues.

CDR3 sequence: CASSAKRLARGGEQFF. The V call is TRBV19, the J call TRBJ2-1; TCRdb indicates TRBD2, and absent DNA this call remains unverified. The CDR3 runs 16 residues. Looked up from germline, CDR1 is LNHDA and CDR2 is SQIVND (reference sequence). The variable domain in full, with the rest retrieved from reference TRBV19 and TRBJ2-1, is DGGITQSPKYLFRKEGQNVTLSCEQNLNHDAMYWYRQDPGQGLRLIYYSQIVNDFQKGDIAEGYSVSREKKESFPLTVTSAQKNPTAFYLCASSAKRLARGGEQFFGPGTRLTVL.

This chain connects TRBV4-3 to TRBJ2-1; the TCRdb D gene call, TRBD2, has no DNA to confirm it. Germline V gene sequence: CDR1 LGHNA, CDR2 YSLEER. CDR3 size: 19 residues. CDR3 residues: CASSQDQLAGGQFYNEQFF.